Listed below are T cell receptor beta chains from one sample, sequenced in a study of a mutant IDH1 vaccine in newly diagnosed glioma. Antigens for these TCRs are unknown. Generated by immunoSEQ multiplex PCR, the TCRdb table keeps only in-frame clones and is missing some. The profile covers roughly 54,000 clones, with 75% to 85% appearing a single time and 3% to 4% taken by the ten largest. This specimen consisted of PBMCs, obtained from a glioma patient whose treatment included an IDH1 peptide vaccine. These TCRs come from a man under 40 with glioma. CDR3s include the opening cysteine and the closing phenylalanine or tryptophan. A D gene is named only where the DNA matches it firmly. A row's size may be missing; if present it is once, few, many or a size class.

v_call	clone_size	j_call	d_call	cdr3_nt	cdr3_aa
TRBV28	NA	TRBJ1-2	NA	TGTGCCAGCAGTTCCTCCACTACACCTAACTATGGCTACACCTTC	CASSSSTTPNYGYTF
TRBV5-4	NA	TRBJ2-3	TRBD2	TGTGCCAGCAGCTTTATAGCGGGGGGTGACACAGATACGCAGTATTTT	CASSFIAGGDTDTQYF
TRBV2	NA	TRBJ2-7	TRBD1	TGTGCCAGCAGTGACATGACAGGGAGCTCCTACGAGCAGTACTTC	CASSDMTGSSYEQYF
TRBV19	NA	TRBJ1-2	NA	TGTGCCAGTAGTGATCCGGGACCTTGGGTCGTCGGCTATGGCTACACCTTC	CASSDPGPWVVGYGYTF
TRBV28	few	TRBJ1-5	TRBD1	TGTGCCAGCAGTTTATGGACAGGGACGGGCAATCAGCCCCAGCATTTT	CASSLWTGTGNQPQHF
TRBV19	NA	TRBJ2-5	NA	TGTGCCAGTAGTCCTCCGACGGGACATTCTGAGACCCAGTACTTC	CASSPPTGHSETQYF
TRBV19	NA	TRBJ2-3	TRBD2	TGTGCCAGTAGTATTTTAGCGGGGGGCACAGATACGCAGTATTTT	CASSILAGGTDTQYF
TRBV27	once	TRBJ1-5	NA	TGTGCCAGCAGTTCGCCGGGACGGATCAATCAGCCCCAGCATTTT	CASSSPGRINQPQHF
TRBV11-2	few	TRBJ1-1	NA	TGTGCCAGCAGCTTAATCGCCCCAAAGAACACTGAAGCTTTCTTT	CASSLIAPKNTEAFF
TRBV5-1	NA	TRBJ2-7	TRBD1	TGCGCCAGCAGCTTGGTGCCGGGGACAGCCGGTGGCGAGCAGTACTTC	CASSLVPGTAGGEQYF
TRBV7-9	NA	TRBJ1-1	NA	TGTGCCAGCACCTTACTCCTTGAGGCAGTTGAAGCTTTCTTT	CASTLLLEAVEAFF
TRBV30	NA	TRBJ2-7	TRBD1	TGTGCCTGGAAAAACAGGGGCTCCTACGAGCAGTACTTC	CAWKNRGSYEQYF
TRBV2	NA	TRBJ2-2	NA	TGTGCCACCTCCGAGGAGGACGGATACACCGGGGAGCTGTTTTTT	CATSEEDGYTGELFF
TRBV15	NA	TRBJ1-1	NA	TGTGCCACCAGCAGAGACAGAAGCACTGAAGCTTTCTTT	CATSRDRSTEAFF
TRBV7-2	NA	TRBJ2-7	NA	TGTGCCAGCAGGGGTGGGGGCTCCTACGAGCAGTACTTC	CASRGGGSYEQYF
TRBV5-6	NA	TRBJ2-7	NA	TGTGCCAGCGCTCTCCGGTTTAGCTCCTACGAGCAGTACTTC	CASALRFSSYEQYF
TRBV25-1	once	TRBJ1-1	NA	TGTGCCAGCAGTGAATATCGCCCGAACACTGAAGCTTTCTTT	CASSEYRPNTEAFF
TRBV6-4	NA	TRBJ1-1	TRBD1	TGTGCCAGCAGGCGGACAGGGGGCACTGAAGCTTTCTTT	CASRRTGGTEAFF
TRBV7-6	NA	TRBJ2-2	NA	TGTGCCAGCAGCTTAGGGGGCCGAGTCACCGGGGAGCTGTTTTTT	CASSLGGRVTGELFF
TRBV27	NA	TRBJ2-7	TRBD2	TGTGCCAGCAGTTTAAGTCCTCCGGCTAGCGGGTACGAGCAGTACTTC	CASSLSPPASGYEQYF
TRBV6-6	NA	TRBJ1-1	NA	TGTGCCAGCAGCCGACCTGGGGAAACTGAAGCTTTCTTT	CASSRPGETEAFF
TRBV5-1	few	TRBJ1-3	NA	TGCGCCAGCAGCCTCGACAATCGGCCTCAAAGAAACACCATATATTTT	CASSLDNRPQRNTIYF
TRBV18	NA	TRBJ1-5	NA	TGTGCCAGCTCACCACCTGGACAGAGCAATCAGCCCCAGCATTTT	CASSPPGQSNQPQHF
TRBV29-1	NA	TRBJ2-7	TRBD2	TGCAGCGTTGCGGGCGGGGGTAAGTCCTACGAGCAGTACTTC	CSVAGGGKSYEQYF
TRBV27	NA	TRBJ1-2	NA	TGTGCCAGCAGTCCTAGTGGCATAGGCTACACCTTC	CASSPSGIGYTF
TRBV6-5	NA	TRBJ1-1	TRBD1	TGTGCCAGCAGAAATCCAGGGGGCCGGGAGGCTGAAGCTTTCTTT	CASRNPGGREAEAFF
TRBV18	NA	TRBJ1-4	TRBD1	TGTGCCAGCTCACCACGGGACAGGGCTAATGAAAAACTGTTTTTT	CASSPRDRANEKLFF
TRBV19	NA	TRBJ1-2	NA	TGTGCCAGTAGTATTTCGGGGGCGGCTAGTTATGGCTACACCTTC	CASSISGAASYGYTF
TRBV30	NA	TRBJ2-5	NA	TGTGCCTGGGGGAGCGGCGGACACGGGACCCAGTACTTC	CAWGSGGHGTQYF
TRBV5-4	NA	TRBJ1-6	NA	TGTGCCAGCAGCTTCCTCGGTCCGAGACGGGAGTTTAATTCACCCCTCCACTTT	CASSFLGPRREFNSPLHF
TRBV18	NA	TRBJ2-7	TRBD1	TGTGCCAGCTCACCTCGGACAGGGAGCTCCTACGAGCAGTACTTC	CASSPRTGSSYEQYF